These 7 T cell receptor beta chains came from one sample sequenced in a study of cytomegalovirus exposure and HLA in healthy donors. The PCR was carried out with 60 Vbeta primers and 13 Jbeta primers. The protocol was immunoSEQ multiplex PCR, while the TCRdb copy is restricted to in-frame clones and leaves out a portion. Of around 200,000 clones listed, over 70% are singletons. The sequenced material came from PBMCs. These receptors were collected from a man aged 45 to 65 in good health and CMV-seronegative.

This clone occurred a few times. The CDR3 spells CASSLDVVQTYGYTF. The CDR3 bases are TGTGCCAGCAGCTTAGACGTGGTACAGACCTATGGCTACACCTTC. The gene calls are TRBV7-2 and TRBJ1-2; D call uncertain. Per the germline V gene, CDR1 is SGHTA and CDR2 is FQGNSA. Trimming cost V 1 base and J 4 bases, with 13 bases left between them. The CDR3 extends over 15 amino acids.

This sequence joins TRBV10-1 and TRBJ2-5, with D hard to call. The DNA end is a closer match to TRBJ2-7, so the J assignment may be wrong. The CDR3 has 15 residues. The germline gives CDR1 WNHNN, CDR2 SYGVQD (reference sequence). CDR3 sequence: CASSESFEESHEQYF. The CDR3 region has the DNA TGCGCCAGCAGTGAGTCCTTTGAGGAATCGCACGAGCAGTACTTC.

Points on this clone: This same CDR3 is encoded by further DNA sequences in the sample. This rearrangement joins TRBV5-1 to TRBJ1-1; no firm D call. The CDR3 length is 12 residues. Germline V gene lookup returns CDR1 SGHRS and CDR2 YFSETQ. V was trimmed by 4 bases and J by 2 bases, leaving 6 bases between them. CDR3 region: CASSTVNTEAFF. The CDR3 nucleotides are TGCGCCAGCAGCACGGTAAACACTGAAGCTTTCTTT.

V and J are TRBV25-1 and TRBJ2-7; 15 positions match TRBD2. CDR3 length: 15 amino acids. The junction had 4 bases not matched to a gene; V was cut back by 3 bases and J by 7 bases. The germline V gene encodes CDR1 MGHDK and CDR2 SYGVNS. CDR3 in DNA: TGTGCCAGCAGTGATTGGACTAGCGGGGGGGGTGAGCAGTACTTC. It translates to CASSDWTSGGGEQYF.

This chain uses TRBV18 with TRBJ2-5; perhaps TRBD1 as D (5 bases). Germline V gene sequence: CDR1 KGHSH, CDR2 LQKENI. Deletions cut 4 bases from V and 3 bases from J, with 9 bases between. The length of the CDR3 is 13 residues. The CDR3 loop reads CASSQNRKETQYF. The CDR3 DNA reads TGTGCCAGCTCACAGAACAGGAAAGAGACCCAGTACTTC.

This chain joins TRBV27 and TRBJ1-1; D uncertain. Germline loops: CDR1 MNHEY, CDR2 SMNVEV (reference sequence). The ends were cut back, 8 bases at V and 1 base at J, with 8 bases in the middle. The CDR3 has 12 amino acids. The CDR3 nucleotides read TGTGCCAGCCTAGCCGGGAACACTGAAGCTTTCTTT. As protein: CASLAGNTEAFF.

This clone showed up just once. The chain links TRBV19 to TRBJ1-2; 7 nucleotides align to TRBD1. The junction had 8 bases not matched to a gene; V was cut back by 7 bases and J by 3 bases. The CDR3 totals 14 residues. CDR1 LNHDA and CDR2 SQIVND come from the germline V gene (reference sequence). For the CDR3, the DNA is TGTGCCAGTACCCACAGGGGAAGAGACTATGGCTACACCTTC. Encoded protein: CASTHRGRDYGYTF. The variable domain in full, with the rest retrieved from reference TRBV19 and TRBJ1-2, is DGGITQSPKYLFRKEGQNVTLSCEQNLNHDAMYWYRQDPGQGLRLIYYSQIVNDFQKGDIAEGYSVSREKKESFPLTVTSAQKNPTAFYLCASTHRGRDYGYTFGSGTRLTVV.